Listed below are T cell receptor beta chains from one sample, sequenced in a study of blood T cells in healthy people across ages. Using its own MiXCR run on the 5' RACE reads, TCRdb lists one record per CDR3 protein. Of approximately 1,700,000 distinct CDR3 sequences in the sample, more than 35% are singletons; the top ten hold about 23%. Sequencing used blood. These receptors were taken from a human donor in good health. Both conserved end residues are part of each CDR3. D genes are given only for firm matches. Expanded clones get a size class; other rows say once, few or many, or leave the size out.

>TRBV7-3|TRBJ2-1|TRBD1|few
TGTGCCAGCAGCCCCGGGACAGGGGGCAAGCAGTTCTTC
CASSPGTGGKQFF
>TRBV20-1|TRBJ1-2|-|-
TGCAGTGCTAGCAGGGGCCTCTTGTATGGCTACACCTTC
CSASRGLLYGYTF
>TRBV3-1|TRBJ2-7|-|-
TGTACCAGCAGCCTAGCGCGTCCCGGAGACTTCTCCTACGAGCAGTACTTC
CTSSLARPGDFSYEQYF
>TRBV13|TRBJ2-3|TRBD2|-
TGTGCCAGCGGGACTAGCGGGAGTAGCCGGACAGATACGCAGTATTTT
CASGTSGSSRTDTQYF
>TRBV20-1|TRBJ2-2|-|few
TGCAGTGCTAGAGGCAGGGGCGACACCGGGGAGCTGTTTTTT
CSARGRGDTGELFF
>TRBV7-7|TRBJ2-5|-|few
TGTGCTAGCAGCTTAGGAGTGGGATCAGAGACCCAGTACTTC
CASSLGVGSETQYF
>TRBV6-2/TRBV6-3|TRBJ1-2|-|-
TGTGCCAGCACGAAAGGGGGAGAAGTCTATGGCTACACCTTC
CASTKGGEVYGYTF
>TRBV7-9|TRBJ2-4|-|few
TGTGCCACTGAAACATTGAGCAAAAACATTCAGTACTTC
CATETLSKNIQYF
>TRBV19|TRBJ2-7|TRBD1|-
TGTGCCAGCACAGAGGGACAGGGGGCGCGCTACGAGCAGTACTTC
CASTEGQGARYEQYF
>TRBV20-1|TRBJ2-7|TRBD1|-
TGCAGTGCTCGGACAGGGGATTTATCGACCGAGCAGTACTTC
CSARTGDLSTEQYF
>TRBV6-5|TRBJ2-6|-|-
TGTGCCAGCAGTTATTACGGGACCATGGTTCCCAACGTCCTGACTTTC
CASSYYGTMVPNVLTF
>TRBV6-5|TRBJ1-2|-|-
TGTGCCAGCAGTTACTCGATGTCAGGCCGCAACTATGGCTACACCTTC
CASSYSMSGRNYGYTF
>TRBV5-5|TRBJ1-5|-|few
TGTGCCAGCAGCTGGGATATCGCCTCGCCCCAGCATTTT
CASSWDIASPQHF
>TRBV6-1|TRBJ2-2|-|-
TGTGCCAGCAGTGTCGAGAGGAACACCGGGGAGCTGTTTTTT
CASSVERNTGELFF
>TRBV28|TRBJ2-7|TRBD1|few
TGTGCCTGGGATGACAGGGTCAGGAACGAGCAGTACTTC
CAWDDRVRNEQYF
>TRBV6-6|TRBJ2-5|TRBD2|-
TGTGCCAGCACCAAGGGTAGCGGGGGGAGAGAGACCCAGTACTTC
CASTKGSGGRETQYF
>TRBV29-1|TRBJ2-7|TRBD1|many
TGCAGCGTTGAAACCGGGACAGCAGGCGAGCAGTACTTC
CSVETGTAGEQYF
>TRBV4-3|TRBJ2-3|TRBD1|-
TGCGCCAGCAGCCAAGAAGGGCAGGGGGCTCTCGTTACGCAGTATTTT
CASSQEGQGALVTQYF
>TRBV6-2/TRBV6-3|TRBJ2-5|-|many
TGTGCCAGCAGTTATGGACACGGGACACTAGGGATGAAGACCCAGTACTTC
CASSYGHGTLGMKTQYF
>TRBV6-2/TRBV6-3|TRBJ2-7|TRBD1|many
TGTGCCAGCAGTTACTTTCGACAGGGATTCGAGCAGTACTTC
CASSYFRQGFEQYF
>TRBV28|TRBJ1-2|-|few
TGTGCCAGCAGTCAATCCGGCGCGGGGAACTATGGCTACACCTTC
CASSQSGAGNYGYTF
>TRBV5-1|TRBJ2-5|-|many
TGTGCCAGCAGCGCGGGACAAGAGACCCAGTACTTC
CASSAGQETQYF
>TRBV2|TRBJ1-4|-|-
TGTGCCAGCAGTGATCCGGGACACTCTGCAACTAATGAAAAACTGTTTTTT
CASSDPGHSATNEKLFF
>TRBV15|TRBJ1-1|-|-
TGTGCCACCAGCAGGTCGACAACGGCGGAAGCTTTCTTT
CATSRSTTAEAFF
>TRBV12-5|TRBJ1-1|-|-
TGTGCTAGTGGTTTTGGTACCGGGGGCGAGATGAACACTGAAGCTTTCTTT
CASGFGTGGEMNTEAFF
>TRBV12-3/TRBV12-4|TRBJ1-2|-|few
TGTGCCAGCAGTTTAGACCCGAACGCCCGCGGCTACACCTTC
CASSLDPNARGYTF
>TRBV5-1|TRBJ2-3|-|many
TGCGCCAGCAGCTTACAGGACGCTCTCACAGATACGCAGTATTTT
CASSLQDALTDTQYF
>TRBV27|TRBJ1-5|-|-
TGTGCCAGCAGTAGGGGTGGGTATAGCAATCAGCCCCAGCATTTT
CASSRGGYSNQPQHF
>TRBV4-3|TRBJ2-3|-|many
TGCGCCAGCAGCCAAGACCGAAGCACAGATACGCAGTATTTT
CASSQDRSTDTQYF
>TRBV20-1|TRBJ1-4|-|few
TGCAGTGCGCAGCCGGGGACCCAGGAAAAACTGTTTTTT
CSAQPGTQEKLFF